This TCR beta chain was profiled in a study of T cells after yellow fever vaccination. The wider study: The fractions with low cell numbers were processed using SMART-Seq v4 Ultra Low Input. Study observations and caveats: A small share of clonotypes appeared in both CD4 and CD8 compartments. Abundant contaminating clonotypes from the bulk population could appear in FACS-sorted repertoires. A weaker but faster secondary response was observed, peaking on day 5 versus 15.

This clonotype was seen more than once but under ten times. Its antigen is currently unknown. This CDR3 region has 15 residues. The germline gives CDR1 MGHRA, CDR2 YSYEKL. Deletions cut 2 bases from V and 3 bases from J, with 11 bases between. TCRdb independently ran MiXCR on the 5' RACE reads; one entry per CDR3 protein. The profile shows 340,000 or so distinct CDR3 sequences, approximately 12% of them singletons. This TCR was sampled from a man younger than 35 who received the YFV17D yellow fever vaccine. The sample was CD4+ T cells sorted from PBMCs, taken 15 days after the yellow fever booster vaccination. The chain is built from TRBV4-1 and TRBJ2-1; no definite D call. In DNA form, the CDR3 reads TGCGCCAGCAGCCAAAAGCAGACAATCTACAATGAGCAGTTCTTC. It encodes CASSQKQTIYNEQFF.